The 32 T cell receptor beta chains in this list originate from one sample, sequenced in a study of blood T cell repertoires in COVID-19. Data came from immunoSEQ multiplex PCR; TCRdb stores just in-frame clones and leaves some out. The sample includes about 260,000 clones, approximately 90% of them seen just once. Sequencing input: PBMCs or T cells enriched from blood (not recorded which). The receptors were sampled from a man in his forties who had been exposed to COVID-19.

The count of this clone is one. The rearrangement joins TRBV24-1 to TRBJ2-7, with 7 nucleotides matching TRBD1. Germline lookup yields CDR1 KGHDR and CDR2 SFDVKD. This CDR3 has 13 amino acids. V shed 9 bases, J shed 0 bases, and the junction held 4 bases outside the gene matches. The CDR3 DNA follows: TGTGCCACCTCCAGGGGGAGCTCCTACGAGCAGTACTTC. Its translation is CATSRGSSYEQYF.

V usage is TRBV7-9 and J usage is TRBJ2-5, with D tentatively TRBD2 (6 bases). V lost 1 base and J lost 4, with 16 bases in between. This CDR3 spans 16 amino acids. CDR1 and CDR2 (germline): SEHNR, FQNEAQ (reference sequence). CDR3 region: CASSLDGAIGGETQYF. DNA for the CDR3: TGTGCCAGCAGCTTAGACGGGGCGATCGGGGGAGAGACCCAGTACTTC. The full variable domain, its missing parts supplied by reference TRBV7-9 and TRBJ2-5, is DTGVSQNPRHKITKRGQNVTFRCDPISEHNRLYWYRQTLGQGPEFLTYFQNEAQLEKSRLLSDRFSAERPKGSFSTLEIQRTEQGDSAMYLCASSLDGAIGGETQYFGPGTRLLVL.

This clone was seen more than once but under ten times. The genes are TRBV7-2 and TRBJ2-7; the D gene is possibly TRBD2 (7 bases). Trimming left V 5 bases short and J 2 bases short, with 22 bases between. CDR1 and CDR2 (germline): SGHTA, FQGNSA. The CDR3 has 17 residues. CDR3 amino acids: CASSTQGLPNSPYEQYF. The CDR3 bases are TGTGCCAGCAGCACACAGGGACTACCGAATTCCCCCTACGAGCAGTACTTC.

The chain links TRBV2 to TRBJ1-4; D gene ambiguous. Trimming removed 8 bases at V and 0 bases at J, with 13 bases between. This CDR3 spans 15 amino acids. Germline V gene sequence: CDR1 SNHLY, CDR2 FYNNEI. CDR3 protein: CASYAGLATNEKLFF. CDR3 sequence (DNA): TGTGCCAGCTATGCAGGCCTGGCAACTAATGAAAAACTGTTTTTT. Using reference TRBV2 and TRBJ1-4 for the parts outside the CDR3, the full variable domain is EPEVTQTPSHQVTQMGQEVILRCVPISNHLYFYWYRQILGQKVEFLVSFYNNEISEKSEIFDDQFSVERPDGSNFTLKIRSTKLEDSAMYFCASYAGLATNEKLFFGSGTQLSVL.

The CDR3 sequence: CASSKVAQGYNLPVAKNIQYF. CDR3 nucleotides: TGTGCCAGCAGCAAAGTTGCCCAGGGGTACAATCTCCCGGTAGCCAAAAACATTCAGTACTTC. The chain recombines TRBV21-1 with TRBJ2-4; the D call of TRBD1 is as the table states it, not checked on the DNA. TRBV21-1 is termed a pseudogene. This CDR3 region has 21 residues.

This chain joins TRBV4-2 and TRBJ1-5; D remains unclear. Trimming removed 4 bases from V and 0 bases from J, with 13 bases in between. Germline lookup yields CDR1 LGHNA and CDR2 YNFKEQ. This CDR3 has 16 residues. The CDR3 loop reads CASSPIGASSNQPQHF. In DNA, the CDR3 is TGTGCCAGCAGCCCTATCGGAGCCAGTAGCAATCAGCCCCAGCATTTT.

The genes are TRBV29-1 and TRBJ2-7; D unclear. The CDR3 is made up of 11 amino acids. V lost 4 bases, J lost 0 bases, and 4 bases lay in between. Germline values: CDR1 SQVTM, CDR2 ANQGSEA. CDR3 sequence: CSVVNSYEQYF. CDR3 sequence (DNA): TGCAGCGTTGTTAACTCCTACGAGCAGTACTTC.

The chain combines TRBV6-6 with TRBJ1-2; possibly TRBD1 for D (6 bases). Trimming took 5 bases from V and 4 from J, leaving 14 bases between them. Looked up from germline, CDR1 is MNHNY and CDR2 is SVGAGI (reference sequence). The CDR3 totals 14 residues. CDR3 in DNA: TGTGCCAGCAGTCCTGGTGGGGGCGGCTATGGCTACACCTTC. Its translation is CASSPGGGGYGYTF.

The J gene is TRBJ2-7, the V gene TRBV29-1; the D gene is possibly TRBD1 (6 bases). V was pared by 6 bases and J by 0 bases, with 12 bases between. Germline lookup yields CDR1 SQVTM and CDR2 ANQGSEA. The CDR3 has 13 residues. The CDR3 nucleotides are TGCAGCGTGGACACAGGGAGCTCCTACGAGCAGTACTTC. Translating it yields CSVDTGSSYEQYF.

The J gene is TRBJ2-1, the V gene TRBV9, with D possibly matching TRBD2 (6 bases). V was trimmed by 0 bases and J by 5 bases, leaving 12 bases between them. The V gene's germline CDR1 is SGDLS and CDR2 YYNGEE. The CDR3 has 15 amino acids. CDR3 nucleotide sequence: TGTGCCAGCAGCGTAGGGGACTTGAGGAACAATGAGCAGTTCTTC. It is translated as CASSVGDLRNNEQFF.

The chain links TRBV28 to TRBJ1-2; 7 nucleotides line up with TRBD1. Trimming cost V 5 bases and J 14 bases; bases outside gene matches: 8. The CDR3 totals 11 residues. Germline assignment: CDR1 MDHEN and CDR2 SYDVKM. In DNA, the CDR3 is TGTGCCAGCAGTGATGGACAGGTTGAAACCTTC. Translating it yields CASSDGQVETF.

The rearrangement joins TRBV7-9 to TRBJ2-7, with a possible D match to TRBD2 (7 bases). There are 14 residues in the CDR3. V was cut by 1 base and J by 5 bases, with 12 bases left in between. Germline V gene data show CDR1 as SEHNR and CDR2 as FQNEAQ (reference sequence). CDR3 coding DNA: TGTGCCAGCAGCTTAGATGGGGGGGCGAACGAGCAGTACTTC. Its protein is CASSLDGGANEQYF.

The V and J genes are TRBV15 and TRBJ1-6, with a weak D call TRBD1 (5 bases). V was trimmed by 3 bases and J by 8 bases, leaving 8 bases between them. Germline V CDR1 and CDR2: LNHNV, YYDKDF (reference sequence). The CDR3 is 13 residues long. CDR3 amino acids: CATSSQGDSPLHF. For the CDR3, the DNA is TGTGCCACCAGCAGCCAGGGTGATTCACCCCTCCACTTT.

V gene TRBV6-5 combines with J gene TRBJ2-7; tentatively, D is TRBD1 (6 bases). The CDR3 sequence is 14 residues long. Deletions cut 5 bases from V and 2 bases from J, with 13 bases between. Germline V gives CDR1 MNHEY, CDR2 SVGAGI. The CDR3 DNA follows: TGTGCCAGCAGTCTACAGGGACCCACCTACGAGCAGTACTTC. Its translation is CASSLQGPTYEQYF.

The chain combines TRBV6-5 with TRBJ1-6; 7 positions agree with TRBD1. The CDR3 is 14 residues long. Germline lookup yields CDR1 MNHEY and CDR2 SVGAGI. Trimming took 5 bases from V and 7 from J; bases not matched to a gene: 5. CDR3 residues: CASSPGTANSPLHF. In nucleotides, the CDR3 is TGTGCCAGCAGTCCCGGGACAGCAAATTCACCCCTCCACTTT.

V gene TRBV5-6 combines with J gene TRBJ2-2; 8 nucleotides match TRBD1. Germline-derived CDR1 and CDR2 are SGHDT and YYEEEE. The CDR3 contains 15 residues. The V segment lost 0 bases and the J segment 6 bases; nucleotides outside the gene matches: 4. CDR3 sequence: CASSLGTGMAGELFF. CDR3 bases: TGTGCCAGCAGCTTGGGGACAGGGATGGCCGGGGAGCTGTTTTTT.

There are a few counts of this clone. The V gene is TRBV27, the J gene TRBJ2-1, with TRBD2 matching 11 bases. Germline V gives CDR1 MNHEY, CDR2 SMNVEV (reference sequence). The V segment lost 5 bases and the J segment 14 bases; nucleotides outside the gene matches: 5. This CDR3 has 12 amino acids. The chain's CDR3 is CASSPTSGSKFF. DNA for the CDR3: TGTGCCAGCAGTCCTACTAGCGGGAGTAAGTTCTTC.

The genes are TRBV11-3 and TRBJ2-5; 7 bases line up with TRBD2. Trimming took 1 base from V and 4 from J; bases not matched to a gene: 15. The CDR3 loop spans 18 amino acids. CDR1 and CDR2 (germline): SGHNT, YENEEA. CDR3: CASSLGLAGGRTGETQYF. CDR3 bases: TGTGCCAGCAGCTTAGGGTTAGCGGGCGGGAGAACGGGAGAGACCCAGTACTTC.

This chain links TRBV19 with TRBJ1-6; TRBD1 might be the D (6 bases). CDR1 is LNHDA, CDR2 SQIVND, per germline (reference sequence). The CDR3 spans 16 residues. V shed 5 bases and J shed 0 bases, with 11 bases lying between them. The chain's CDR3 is CASSVTGSSYNSPLHF. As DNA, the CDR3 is TGTGCCAGTAGTGTTACAGGGAGCTCCTATAATTCACCCCTCCACTTT.

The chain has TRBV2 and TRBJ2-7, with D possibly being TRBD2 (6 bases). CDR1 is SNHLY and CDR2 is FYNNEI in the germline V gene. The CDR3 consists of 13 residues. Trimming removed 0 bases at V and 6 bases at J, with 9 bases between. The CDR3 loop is CASSEAHGGEQYF. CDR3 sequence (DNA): TGTGCCAGCAGTGAAGCGCACGGGGGCGAGCAGTACTTC.

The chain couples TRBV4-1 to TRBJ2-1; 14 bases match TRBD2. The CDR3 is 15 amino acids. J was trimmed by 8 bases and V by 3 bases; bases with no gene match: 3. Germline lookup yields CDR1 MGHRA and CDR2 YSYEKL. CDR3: CASSQGLAGVDEQFF. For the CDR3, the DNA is TGCGCCAGCAGCCAGGGACTAGCGGGAGTGGATGAGCAGTTCTTC.

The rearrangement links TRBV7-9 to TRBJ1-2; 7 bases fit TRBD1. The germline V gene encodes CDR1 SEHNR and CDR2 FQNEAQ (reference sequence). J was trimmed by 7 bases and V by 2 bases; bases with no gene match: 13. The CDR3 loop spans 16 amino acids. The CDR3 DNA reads TGTGCCAGCAGCTTAACGTACGACAGGGTTGTCTCTGGCTACACCTTC. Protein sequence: CASSLTYDRVVSGYTF.

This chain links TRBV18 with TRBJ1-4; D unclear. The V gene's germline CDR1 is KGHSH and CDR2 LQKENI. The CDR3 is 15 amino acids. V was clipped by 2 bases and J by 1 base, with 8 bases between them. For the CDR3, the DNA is TGTGCCAGCTCACCAATCGCGGAAACTAATGAAAAACTGTTTTTT. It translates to CASSPIAETNEKLFF.

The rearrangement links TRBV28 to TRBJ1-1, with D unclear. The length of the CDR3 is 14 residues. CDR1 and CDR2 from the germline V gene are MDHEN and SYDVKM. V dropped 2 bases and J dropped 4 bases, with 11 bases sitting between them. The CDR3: CASSLNPTGTEAFF. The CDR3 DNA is TGTGCCAGCAGTTTAAATCCAACTGGCACTGAAGCTTTCTTT.

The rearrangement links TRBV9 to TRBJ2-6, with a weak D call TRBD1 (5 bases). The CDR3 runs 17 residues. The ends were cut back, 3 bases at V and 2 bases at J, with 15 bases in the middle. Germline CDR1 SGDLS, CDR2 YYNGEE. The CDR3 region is CASSAPKGYTGANVLTF. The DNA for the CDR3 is TGTGCCAGCAGCGCCCCAAAGGGGTATACTGGGGCCAACGTCCTGACTTTC. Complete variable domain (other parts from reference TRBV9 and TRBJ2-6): DSGVTQTPKHLITATGQRVTLRCSPRSGDLSVYWYQQSLDQGLQFLIQYYNGEERAKGNILERFSAQQFPDLHSELNLSSLELGDSALYFCASSAPKGYTGANVLTFGAGSRLTVL.

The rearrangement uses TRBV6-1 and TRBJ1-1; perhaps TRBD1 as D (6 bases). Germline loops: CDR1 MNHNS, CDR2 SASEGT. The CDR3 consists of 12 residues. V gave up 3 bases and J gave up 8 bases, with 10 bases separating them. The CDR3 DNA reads TGTGCCAGCAGTGAGACCGGACAGGAAGCTTTCTTT. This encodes CASSETGQEAFF.

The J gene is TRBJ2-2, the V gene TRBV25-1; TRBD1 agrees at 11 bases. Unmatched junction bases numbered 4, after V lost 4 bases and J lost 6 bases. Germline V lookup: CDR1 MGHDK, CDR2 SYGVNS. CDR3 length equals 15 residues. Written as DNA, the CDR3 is TGTGCCAGCAGTGCCGGGACAGGGGGGGCCGGGGAGCTGTTTTTT. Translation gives CASSAGTGGAGELFF.

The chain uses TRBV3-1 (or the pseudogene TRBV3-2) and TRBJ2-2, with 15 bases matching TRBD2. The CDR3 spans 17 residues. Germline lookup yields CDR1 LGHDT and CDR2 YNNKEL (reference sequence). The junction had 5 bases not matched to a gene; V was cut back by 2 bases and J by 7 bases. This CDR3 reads CASSQRRTSGRGGELFF. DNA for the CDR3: TGTGCCAGCAGCCAACGCCGGACTAGCGGGAGGGGCGGGGAGCTGTTTTTT.

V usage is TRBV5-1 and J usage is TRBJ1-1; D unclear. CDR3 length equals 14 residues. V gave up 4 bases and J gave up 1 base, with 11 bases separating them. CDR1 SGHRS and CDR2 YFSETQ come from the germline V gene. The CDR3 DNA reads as TGCGCCAGCAGCATTGGGGAGGGGAACACTGAAGCTTTCTTT. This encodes CASSIGEGNTEAFF. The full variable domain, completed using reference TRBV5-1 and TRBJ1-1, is KAGVTQTPRYLIKTRGQQVTLSCSPISGHRSVSWYQQTPGQGLQFLFEYFSETQRNKGNFPGRFSGRQFSNSRSEMNVSTLELGDSALYLCASSIGEGNTEAFFGQGTRLTVV.

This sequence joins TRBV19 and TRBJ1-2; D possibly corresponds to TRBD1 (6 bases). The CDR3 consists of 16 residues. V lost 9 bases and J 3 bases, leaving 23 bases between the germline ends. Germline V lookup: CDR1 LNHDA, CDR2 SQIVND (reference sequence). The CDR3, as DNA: TGTGCCAGCCCAACAGGGACTATGTGGGGAGACTATGGCTACACCTTC. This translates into CASPTGTMWGDYGYTF.

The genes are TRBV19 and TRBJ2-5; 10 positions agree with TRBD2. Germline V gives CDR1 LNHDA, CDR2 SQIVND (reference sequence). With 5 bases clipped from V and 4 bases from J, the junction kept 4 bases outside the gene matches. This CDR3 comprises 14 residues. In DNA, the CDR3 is TGTGCCAGTAGTTTTAGCGGGAGGACAGAGACCCAGTACTTC. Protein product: CASSFSGRTETQYF.

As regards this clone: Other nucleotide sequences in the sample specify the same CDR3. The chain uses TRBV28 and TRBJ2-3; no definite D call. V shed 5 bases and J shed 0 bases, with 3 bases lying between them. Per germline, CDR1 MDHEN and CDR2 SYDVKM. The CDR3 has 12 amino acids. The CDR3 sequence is CASSLSTDTQYF. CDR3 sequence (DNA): TGTGCCAGCAGTCTAAGCACAGATACGCAGTATTTT.